The 4 T cell receptor beta chains in this list originate from one sample, sequenced in a study of blood T cell repertoires in COVID-19 (dated by TCRdb to 2018 to 2020). Library preparation was by the immunoSEQ multiplex PCR assay. TCRdb took over this immuneACCESS table, retaining in-frame rearrangements with V and J assigned. Such tables are incomplete; in checked studies, under half of the missing clones stem from an unresolved V gene, and the remainder is unexplained. Present in this sample are 250,000 to 300,000 clones, 88% of which were seen just once. Around 11% of the sample rests with the top ten. Sequenced sample: peripheral blood. The receptor set was obtained from a woman in her 30s with COVID-19, enrolled during active disease.

On this clone itself: Additional DNA sequences in this sample encode the identical CDR3. The rearrangement joins TRBV9 to TRBJ2-7, with 11 bases fitting TRBD2. V shed 2 bases, J shed 4 bases, and the junction held 5 bases outside the gene matches. The V gene's germline CDR1 is SGDLS and CDR2 YYNGEE. CDR3 length: 15 amino acids. The chain's CDR3 is CASSVGLAASYEQYF. As DNA, the CDR3 is TGTGCCAGCAGCGTGGGACTAGCGGCCAGTTACGAGCAGTACTTC.

J is TRBJ2-2 and V is TRBV28; 7 positions match TRBD1. Germline CDR1 reads MDHEN; CDR2 reads SYDVKM. V lost 8 bases to trimming and J lost 9 bases; unmatched junction nucleotides: 15. The CDR3 contains 15 residues. The CDR3 region is CASSSPMRGRWELFF. CDR3 bases: TGTGCCAGCTCCTCCCCGATGAGGGGGCGCTGGGAGCTGTTTTTT. Full variable domain (rest looked up from reference TRBV28 and TRBJ2-2): DVKVTQSSRYLVKRTGEKVFLECVQDMDHENMFWYRQDPGLGLRLIYFSYDVKMKEKGDIPEGYSVSREKKERFSLILESASTNQTSMYLCASSSPMRGRWELFFGEGSRLTVL.

The chain combines TRBV5-1 with TRBJ2-7; 7 bases are a match to TRBD1. Germline V gene sequence: CDR1 SGHRS, CDR2 YFSETQ. J was trimmed by 1 base and V by 4 bases; bases with no gene match: 14. The CDR3 has 17 amino acids. The CDR3 nucleotides read TGCGCCAGCAGCAAAGCCCCGGGGACAGTATCATCCTACGAGCAGTACTTC. Residues: CASSKAPGTVSSYEQYF.

The chain is built from TRBV5-1 and TRBJ2-1; tentatively, D is TRBD2 (6 bases). Germline CDR1 SGHRS, CDR2 YFSETQ. The V and J ends lost 7 bases and 1 base respectively, with 12 bases between them. The CDR3 totals 14 residues. CDR3 DNA: TGCGCCAGCTCTCCTAGCGTGTCCTACAATGAGCAGTTCTTC. Encoded protein: CASSPSVSYNEQFF.